These 10 T cell receptor beta chains were sequenced from one sample in a study of blood T cell repertoires in COVID-19. Method: immunoSEQ multiplex PCR; TCRdb's copy keeps in-frame clones and lacks some. The sample contains 300,000 to 450,000 clones, about 89% of which appear only once. Specimen: peripheral blood. The receptors derive from a woman in her twenties or thirties with COVID-19, enrolled during active disease.

This chain uses TRBV4-1 with TRBJ1-2; D is undetermined. Deletions cut 0 bases from V and 8 bases from J, with 16 bases between. The CDR3 totals 15 residues. The germline V gene has CDR1 MGHRA and CDR2 YSYEKL. The CDR3 DNA sequence: TGCGCCAGCAGCCAAGATCTAGTGCCTGGGAGCGGCTACACCTTC. Protein: CASSQDLVPGSGYTF.

This chain uses TRBV5-6 with TRBJ1-4; perhaps TRBD1 as D (6 bases). V lost 1 base and J lost 5, with 9 bases in between. Germline CDR1 reads SGHDT; CDR2 reads YYEEEE. The CDR3 runs 14 residues. CDR3 bases: TGTGCCAGCAGCTTGCGGGACACCAATGAAAAACTGTTTTTT. Its protein product is CASSLRDTNEKLFF. Using reference TRBV5-6 and TRBJ1-4 for the parts outside the CDR3, the full variable domain is DAGVTQSPTHLIKTRGQQVTLRCSPKSGHDTVSWYQQALGQGPQFIFQYYEEEERQRGNFPDRFSGHQFPNYSSELNVNALLLGDSALYLCASSLRDTNEKLFFGSGTQLSVL.

The V call is TRBV15, the J call TRBJ2-1; no definite D call. From germline, CDR1 is LNHNV and CDR2 YYDKDF (reference sequence). This CDR3 contains 16 residues. V was cut by 0 bases and J by 2 bases, with 11 bases left in between. The CDR3 nucleotides are TGTGCCACCAGCAGAGAGAGTAGCTTCACCTACAATGAGCAGTTCTTC. Its protein is CATSRESSFTYNEQFF.

The chain employs TRBV30 and TRBJ1-1; D is uncertain. V shed 3 bases and J shed 3 bases, with 11 bases lying between them. This CDR3 has 13 residues. Germline CDR1 and CDR2: GTSNPN and SVGIG (reference sequence). This chain's CDR3 is CAWSPGGYTEAFF. In DNA, the CDR3 is TGTGCCTGGAGCCCCGGAGGCTACACTGAAGCTTTCTTT.

The chain employs TRBV19 and TRBJ2-7; D may be TRBD1 (7 bases). V lost 7 bases to trimming and J lost 7 bases, with 17 bases between them. The germline gives CDR1 LNHDA, CDR2 SQIVND (reference sequence). The CDR3 is made up of 13 amino acids. The CDR3 DNA sequence: TGTGCCAGTACTCCTTACCAGGGGGGTGAGCAGTACTTC. Residues: CASTPYQGGEQYF.

The rearrangement links TRBV18 to TRBJ1-5; a possible D gene is TRBD1 (6 bases). Trimming removed 6 bases from V and 0 bases from J, with 12 bases in between. The CDR3 sequence is 15 residues long. Germline V lookup: CDR1 KGHSH, CDR2 LQKENI. The CDR3 loop is CASSSGHDSNQPQHF. DNA for the CDR3: TGTGCCAGCTCGTCGGGACACGATAGCAATCAGCCCCAGCATTTT.

The chain combines TRBV9 with TRBJ2-5; TRBD1 aligns across 7 bases. The CDR3 is made up of 15 amino acids. With 0 bases clipped from V and 6 bases from J, the junction kept 8 bases outside the gene matches. The germline gives CDR1 SGDLS, CDR2 YYNGEE. The CDR3 bases are TGTGCCAGCAGCGTAGGCAACAGGGGAGTAAAGACCCAGTACTTC. Translated: CASSVGNRGVKTQYF. The full variable domain, in which reference TRBV9 and TRBJ2-5 provide the parts outside the CDR3, is DSGVTQTPKHLITATGQRVTLRCSPRSGDLSVYWYQQSLDQGLQFLIQYYNGEERAKGNILERFSAQQFPDLHSELNLSSLELGDSALYFCASSVGNRGVKTQYFGPGTRLLVL.

The chain uses TRBV28 and TRBJ2-1; TRBD2 matches 8 bases. CDR1 and CDR2 (germline): MDHEN, SYDVKM. The CDR3 is made up of 16 amino acids. After removal of 5 bases from V and 6 bases from J, the junction contained 12 bases not matched to a gene. DNA of the CDR3: TGTGCCAGCAGTCCCCCTAGCGTCCGGGGGGGCAATGAGCAGTTCTTC. Its translation: CASSPPSVRGGNEQFF. The complete variable domain, with remaining parts taken from reference TRBV28 and TRBJ2-1, reads DVKVTQSSRYLVKRTGEKVFLECVQDMDHENMFWYRQDPGLGLRLIYFSYDVKMKEKGDIPEGYSVSREKKERFSLILESASTNQTSMYLCASSPPSVRGGNEQFFGPGTRLTVL.

The V call is TRBV10-1, the J call TRBJ2-2, with 10 bases matching TRBD2. Germline V lookup: CDR1 WNHNN, CDR2 SYGVQD (reference sequence). J gave up 7 bases and V 0 bases, and 8 bases lay outside the gene matches. This CDR3 has 17 residues. CDR3 sequence: CASSESNLAGAVGELFF. DNA for the CDR3: TGCGCCAGCAGTGAGTCTAACCTAGCGGGAGCGGTCGGGGAGCTGTTTTTT.

This clone appeared a few times. This rearrangement joins TRBV28 to TRBJ2-7; the D gene is possibly TRBD1 (5 bases). With 4 bases removed from V and 2 bases from J, the gap between germline ends came to 6 bases. Germline loops: CDR1 MDHEN, CDR2 SYDVKM. CDR3 size: 12 residues. The CDR3 protein is CASSSGTYEQYF. CDR3 nucleotide sequence: TGTGCCAGCAGTTCAGGGACCTACGAGCAGTACTTC.